This paragraph reports one T cell receptor (beta chain). What it binds is not known. This sample is drawn from a study of T cell responses to AZD1222 COVID-19 vaccine. Study observations and caveats: Only a handful of AZD1222 recipients tested seropositive at baseline. White British donors predominated, females outnumbered males, and clonal diversity was possibly underestimated. Rises in breadth and depth of Spike-specific TCRs came after two AZD1222 doses.

Germline V lookup: CDR1 LNHDA, CDR2 SQIVND (reference sequence). V was shortened by 0 bases and J by 4 bases, with 12 bases between the two germline ends. This CDR3 is 15 amino acids long. This table comes from immunoSEQ multiplex PCR, and its TCRdb copy is limited to in-frame clones, with some not included. The table has about 140,000 clones, roughly 90% seen once. The TCR sequence derives from an adult in good health. The chain links TRBV19 to TRBJ1-2, with D unclear. Sequences were derived from peripheral blood, sampled on day 0 of AZD1222 vaccination. The DNA of the CDR3 is TGTGCCAGTAGTATAGATCTATCGGCGGGCTATGGCTACACCTTC. Protein sequence: CASSIDLSAGYGYTF.